This TCR beta chain was identified during a study of cytomegalovirus exposure and HLA in healthy donors. Trimming left V 5 bases short and J 4 bases short, with 12 bases between. Germline V gene lookup returns CDR1 KGHSH and CDR2 LQKENI. The CDR3 contains 14 residues. Amplification used 60 Vbeta primers and 13 Jbeta primers. The assay was immunoSEQ multiplex PCR, and TCRdb's table has in-frame clones only and misses some. This table has nearly 110,000 clones, over 80% appearing once. The origin of this receptor is a man younger than 40 in good health and CMV-seropositive. The sample consisted of PBMCs. The rearrangement links TRBV18 to TRBJ1-5; D possibly corresponds to TRBD1 (5 bases). The CDR3, as DNA: TGTGCCAGCTCAGATACAGGAGCTAATCAGCCCCAGCATTTT. This codes for CASSDTGANQPQHF.